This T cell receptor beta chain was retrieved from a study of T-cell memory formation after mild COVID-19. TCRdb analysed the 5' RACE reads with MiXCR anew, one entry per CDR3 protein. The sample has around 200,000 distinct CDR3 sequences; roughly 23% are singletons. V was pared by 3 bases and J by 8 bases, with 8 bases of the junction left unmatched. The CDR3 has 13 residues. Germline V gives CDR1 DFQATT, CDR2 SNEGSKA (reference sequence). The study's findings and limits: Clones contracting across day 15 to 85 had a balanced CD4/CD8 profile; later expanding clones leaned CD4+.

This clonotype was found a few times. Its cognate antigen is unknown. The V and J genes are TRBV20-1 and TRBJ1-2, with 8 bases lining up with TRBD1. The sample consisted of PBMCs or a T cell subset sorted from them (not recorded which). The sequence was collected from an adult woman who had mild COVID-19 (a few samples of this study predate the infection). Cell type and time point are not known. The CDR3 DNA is TGCAGTGCTAGCTTTTTGACAGGGGTCGGCTACACCTTC. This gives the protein CSASFLTGVGYTF.